This record looks at one TCR beta chain sequence and its context. Its target is unknown. CDR1 and CDR2 (germline): WNHNN, SYGVQD (reference sequence). V was pared by 6 bases and J by 7 bases, with 13 bases between. The CDR3 extends over 12 amino acids. This record belongs to a study of blood T cells in healthy people across ages. The study's findings and limits: Any conclusive comparison of naive versus antigen-experienced cells was prevented by using unsorted PBMCs. It was held that the diversity estimates obtained from one million T cells were underestimates.

A J-beta primer mix and a sample-barcoded 5' primer were used in a second PCR of about 7 to 12 cycles. TCRdb itself ran the 5' RACE reads through MiXCR, one entry per CDR3 protein. The sample consists of 550,000 to 650,000 distinct CDR3 sequences, about 29% of them appearing once. This same sample was also part of a study on T cells of mothers and their children.

The V gene is TRBV10-1, the J gene TRBJ2-7, with D possibly TRBD2 on 6 matching bases. The sequence was obtained from a boy aged 2 to 9 in good health. Sample: blood. The CDR3 nucleotides are TGCGCCAGCAGGGACCCCGCGGGAGAGCAGTACTTC. It yields the protein CASRDPAGEQYF.